The 20 T cell receptor beta chains presented below share a single source sample, sequenced in a study of blood T cell repertoires in COVID-19. Generated by immunoSEQ multiplex PCR, the TCRdb table keeps only in-frame clones and is missing some. The sample records 200,000 to 250,000 clones, 80% to 90% being singletons. The sample consisted of PBMCs or T cells enriched from blood (not recorded which). The receptors were gathered from a woman between 25 and 40 years old who had been exposed to COVID-19.

J is TRBJ2-7 and V is TRBV5-1; TRBD1 aligns across 9 bases. The germline CDR1 and CDR2 sequences are SGHRS and YFSETQ. J was trimmed by 4 bases and V by 3 bases; bases with no gene match: 5. The CDR3 is 14 residues long. The CDR3 spells CASSSIQGAYEQYF. The CDR3 nucleotides are TGCGCCAGCAGCTCAATACAGGGGGCGTACGAGCAGTACTTC.

The chain carries TRBV30 and TRBJ1-5, with no clear D. Germline assignment: CDR1 GTSNPN and CDR2 SVGIG (reference sequence). The CDR3 extends over 14 amino acids. The V end was cut by 2 bases, the J end by 2 bases, with 10 bases between. CDR3 amino acids: CAWSLGLGNQPQHF. The CDR3 DNA reads as TGTGCCTGGAGTCTAGGTTTAGGCAATCAGCCCCAGCATTTT.

The chain has TRBV10-3 and TRBJ2-1, with D possibly matching TRBD2 (5 bases). Germline lookup yields CDR1 ENHRY and CDR2 SYGVKD. V was shortened by 6 bases and J by 9 bases, with 21 bases between the two germline ends. The CDR3 extends over 15 amino acids. The CDR3 region is CAIRPASGLRGEQFF. Here the CDR3 DNA reads TGTGCCATCAGACCGGCCAGCGGCCTGAGAGGTGAGCAGTTCTTC.

This clone appeared a single time. V and J are TRBV9 and TRBJ1-2; 7 nucleotides line up with TRBD1. J was trimmed by 6 bases and V by 4 bases; bases with no gene match: 24. The CDR3 is made up of 19 amino acids. Per the germline V gene, CDR1 is SGDLS and CDR2 is YYNGEE. The CDR3 here is CASSPSRLGGLRLEDGYTF. CDR3 sequence (DNA): TGTGCCAGCAGCCCCTCGAGGTTAGGGGGCCTCCGTCTTGAGGATGGCTACACCTTC.

The CDR3 loop reads CSAYRGRTQYF. CDR3 nucleotide sequence: TGCAGTGCTTACAGGGGTAGGACCCAGTACTTC. The chain uses TRBV20-1 and TRBJ2-5; the match to TRBD1 covers 7 bases. The CDR3 covers 11 residues. Germline CDR1 is DFQATT and CDR2 is SNEGSKA (reference sequence). V was clipped by 5 bases and J by 7 bases; unmatched bases: 4.

The CDR3 sequence: CASSGAEPYEQYF. The CDR3 DNA reads as TGCGCCAGCAGTGGGGCGGAACCCTACGAGCAGTACTTC. The chain has TRBV5-1 and TRBJ2-7; a possible D gene is TRBD1 (5 bases). This CDR3 comprises 13 residues. Per germline, CDR1 SGHRS and CDR2 YFSETQ. With 5 bases removed from V and 2 bases from J, the gap between germline ends came to 11 bases. The variable domain in full, with the rest retrieved from reference TRBV5-1 and TRBJ2-7, is KAGVTQTPRYLIKTRGQQVTLSCSPISGHRSVSWYQQTPGQGLQFLFEYFSETQRNKGNFPGRFSGRQFSNSRSEMNVSTLELGDSALYLCASSGAEPYEQYFGPGTRLTVT.

The chain recombines TRBV28 with TRBJ2-7, with D possibly being TRBD2 (7 bases). The CDR3 length is 15 residues. V lost 10 bases and J lost 0, with 19 bases in between. Germline V gene sequence: CDR1 MDHEN, CDR2 SYDVKM. Here the CDR3 reads CATRRGGDLSYEQYF. Here the CDR3 DNA reads TGTGCCACACGAAGAGGGGGGGACCTCTCCTACGAGCAGTACTTC.

The V and J genes are TRBV7-9 and TRBJ1-5, with D tentatively TRBD1 (6 bases). From germline, CDR1 is SEHNR and CDR2 FQNEAQ (reference sequence). V was clipped by 2 bases and J by 0 bases, with 8 bases between them. The CDR3 consists of 15 residues. The CDR3 DNA is TGTGCCAGCAGCTTATCGGGACATAGCAATCAGCCCCAGCATTTT. It is translated as CASSLSGHSNQPQHF. Combining the CDR3 with reference TRBV7-9 and TRBJ1-5 gives the whole variable domain DTGVSQNPRHKITKRGQNVTFRCDPISEHNRLYWYRQTLGQGPEFLTYFQNEAQLEKSRLLSDRFSAERPKGSFSTLEIQRTEQGDSAMYLCASSLSGHSNQPQHFGDGTRLSIL.

The V call is TRBV27, the J call TRBJ1-3; TRBD1 is a possible D gene (6 bases). The length of the CDR3 is 15 residues. Trimming left V 8 bases short and J 7 bases short, with 21 bases between. Germline assignment: CDR1 MNHEY and CDR2 SMNVEV (reference sequence). CDR3 nucleotide sequence: TGTGCCAGCCGGGACAATCCTATGGTGGGCAACACCATATATTTT. Amino acids: CASRDNPMVGNTIYF.

The chain carries TRBV7-2 and TRBJ1-2; D is possibly TRBD1 (6 bases). Trimming took 5 bases from V and 0 from J, leaving 16 bases between them. Germline V lookup: CDR1 SGHTA, CDR2 FQGNSA. This CDR3 has 16 residues. CDR3 in DNA: TGTGCCAGCAGCCCCGCGGGGGCACTCGCTAACTATGGCTACACCTTC. Protein: CASSPAGALANYGYTF.

With respect to this clone: The same CDR3 arises from other DNA sequences in this sample as well. This chain joins TRBV6-5 and TRBJ1-1, with 7 nucleotides matching TRBD1. The germline gives CDR1 MNHEY, CDR2 SVGAGI. The CDR3 is made up of 12 amino acids. The junction had 6 bases not matched to a gene; V was cut back by 9 bases and J by 5 bases. The CDR3 nucleotides are TGTGCCAGTAGCAGGGGGAGAACTGAAGCTTTCTTT. This translates into CASSRGRTEAFF.

The chain carries TRBV5-1 and TRBJ2-2; 14 bases agree with TRBD2. V dropped 4 bases and J dropped 5; count of bases not matched to a gene: 7. Germline assignment: CDR1 SGHRS and CDR2 YFSETQ. CDR3 size: 17 residues. CDR3 sequence (DNA): TGCGCCAGCAGCATGGGACTAGCGGGAGCTCCTACCGGGGAGCTGTTTTTT. Its translation: CASSMGLAGAPTGELFF.

The V call is TRBV6-5, the J call TRBJ2-7; 12 nucleotides agree with TRBD2. Trimming removed 8 bases from V and 5 bases from J; junction bases left unmatched: 4. The CDR3 sequence is 13 residues long. Per the germline V gene, CDR1 is MNHEY and CDR2 is SVGAGI. CDR3 sequence: CASSRLAGDEQYF. The DNA for the CDR3 is TGTGCCAGCTCGCGACTAGCGGGAGACGAGCAGTACTTC.

The rearrangement uses TRBV5-1 and TRBJ1-4, with D unresolved. V was pared by 1 base and J by 4 bases, with 8 bases between. CDR1 and CDR2 (germline): SGHRS, YFSETQ. The CDR3 has 14 residues. DNA of the CDR3: TGCGCCAGCAGCTTGACAGCCTTTAATGAAAAACTGTTTTTT. Translating gives CASSLTAFNEKLFF.

The chain recombines TRBV4-1 with TRBJ1-5; possible D gene TRBD1, 5 bases. Trimming took off 3 bases at V and 9 bases at J, with 15 bases between the two ends. The CDR3 contains 14 residues. Germline V lookup: CDR1 MGHRA, CDR2 YSYEKL. CDR3 residues: CASSHFRDCRPQHF. The CDR3 coding sequence is TGCGCCAGCAGCCACTTCAGGGATTGCAGGCCCCAGCATTTT.

CDR3 sequence: CASSLGGTGHTGELFF. CDR3 coding DNA: TGTGCCAGCAGCTTGGGTGGGACTGGGCACACCGGGGAGCTGTTTTTT. This rearrangement joins TRBV5-4 to TRBJ2-2; weak D call: TRBD2 (6 bases). There are 16 residues in the CDR3. Trimming stripped 0 bases from V and 3 bases from J, with 12 bases between. CDR1 and CDR2 from the germline V gene are SGHNT and YYREEE (reference sequence).

This chain links TRBV2 with TRBJ1-3; tentative D call: TRBD1 (6 bases). CDR1 is SNHLY, CDR2 FYNNEI, per germline. The V gene lost 6 bases and the J gene lost 0 bases, with 15 bases spanning the gap. The length of the CDR3 is 16 residues. The CDR3 spells CASSRDTIYSGNTIYF. The CDR3 nucleotides are TGTGCCAGCAGCCGGGACACCATTTACTCTGGAAACACCATATATTTT.

The chain recombines TRBV7-8 with TRBJ1-1, with D perhaps TRBD1 (6 bases). The CDR3 runs to 15 residues. Germline V CDR1 and CDR2: SGHVS, FQNEAQ. The V and J ends lost 1 base and 5 bases respectively, with 14 bases between them. CDR3 sequence (DNA): TGTGCCAGCAGCTTAGAGGGGGTCAGGGGAACTGAAGCTTTCTTT. Its protein is CASSLEGVRGTEAFF.

This clone was seen a single time. This chain connects TRBV5-4 to TRBJ1-2, with unresolved D. This CDR3 region has 15 residues. Germline CDR1 is SGHNT and CDR2 is YYREEE (reference sequence). V lost 6 bases to trimming and J lost 0 bases, with 15 bases between them. Written as DNA, the CDR3 is TGTGCCAGCACCGAGGGCCCGCGAGCTAACTATGGCTACACCTTC. It translates to CASTEGPRANYGYTF. Complete variable domain (other parts from reference TRBV5-4 and TRBJ1-2): ETGVTQSPTHLIKTRGQQVTLRCSSQSGHNTVSWYQQALGQGPQFIFQYYREEENGRGNFPPRFSGLQFPNYSSELNVNALELDDSALYLCASTEGPRANYGYTFGSGTRLTVV.

The chain is built from TRBV3-1 (or the pseudogene TRBV3-2) and TRBJ2-3, with 8 bases matching TRBD2. V lost 1 base, J lost 1 base, and 1 base stayed unmatched. This CDR3 region has 15 residues. Germline CDR1 and CDR2: LGHDT and YNNKEL (reference sequence). The CDR3 sequence is CASSQGREGTDTQYF. The DNA for the CDR3 is TGTGCCAGCAGCCAAGGGCGGGAGGGCACAGATACGCAGTATTTT.